These 21 T cell receptor beta chains were sequenced from one sample in a study of cytomegalovirus exposure and HLA in healthy donors. Primers for the PCR totalled 60 Vbeta and 13 Jbeta. TCRdb keeps only in-frame clones here, not all; method: immunoSEQ multiplex PCR. The table lists over 150,000 clones, 70% to 80% of them singletons. Sequenced input: PBMCs. The receptors stem from a man aged 25-45 years in good health and CMV-seropositive.

V is TRBV6-5 and J is TRBJ1-2; a weak D match, TRBD1 (6 bases). V lost 6 bases and J 6 bases, leaving 17 bases between the germline ends. The CDR3 is 14 residues long. Germline CDR1 reads MNHEY; CDR2 reads SVGAGI. CDR3 bases: TGTGCCAGCAGCCAAACAGGGTCCGAAAATGGCTACACCTTC. It is translated as CASSQTGSENGYTF.

The gene calls are TRBV6-7 and TRBJ1-2, with 7 bases lining up with TRBD1. TRBV6-7 is treated as an ORF (open reading frame) with a function not yet certain. V lost 4 bases, J lost 4 bases, and 18 bases stayed unmatched. The CDR3 runs 18 residues. The CDR3 loop is CASSWGTAPSIFLYGYTF. CDR3 DNA: TGTGCCAGCAGTTGGGGGACAGCCCCTAGTATATTCCTCTATGGCTACACCTTC.

This chain joins TRBV28 and TRBJ2-3, with 11 bases aligning to TRBD2. V trimming: 6 bases; J trimming: 6 bases; junction bases outside the gene matches: 5. Germline V gives CDR1 MDHEN, CDR2 SYDVKM. This CDR3 has 14 amino acids. CDR3 protein: CASRIAGGGDTQYF. The CDR3 nucleotides are TGTGCCAGCAGGATAGCGGGAGGGGGGGATACGCAGTATTTT.

This rearrangement joins TRBV15 to TRBJ1-1; 8 bases match TRBD1. The CDR3 spans 14 residues. The junction had 9 bases not matched to a gene; V was cut back by 5 bases and J by 7 bases. Germline values: CDR1 LNHNV, CDR2 YYDKDF (reference sequence). The DNA for the CDR3 is TGTGCCACCAGCTACGGGACAGGATCCCTTGAAGCTTTCTTT. It specifies CATSYGTGSLEAFF.

The V and J genes are TRBV28 and TRBJ1-2, with D maybe TRBD1 (5 bases). The CDR3 totals 14 residues. Trimming stripped 3 bases from V and 3 bases from J, with 11 bases between. Germline V gene sequence: CDR1 MDHEN, CDR2 SYDVKM. The DNA of the CDR3 is TGTGCCAGCAGTTTGGGGGGACGGGACTATGGCTACACCTTC. Translated, it gives CASSLGGRDYGYTF.

This chain uses TRBV19 with TRBJ2-2; 8 nucleotides match TRBD2. Germline V CDR1 and CDR2: LNHDA, SQIVND (reference sequence). CDR3 length equals 15 residues. After removal of 6 bases from V and 1 base from J, the junction contained 4 bases not matched to a gene. The CDR3 sequence: CASRTSGGNTGELFF. The CDR3 DNA reads as TGTGCCAGTAGGACGAGCGGGGGGAACACCGGGGAGCTGTTTTTT.

The chain has TRBV28 and TRBJ1-2, with 8 bases that match TRBD1. The CDR3 contains 15 residues. The V and J ends lost 6 bases and 4 bases, in that order; junction bases with no gene match: 10. Germline V gene lookup returns CDR1 MDHEN and CDR2 SYDVKM. This CDR3 is CASSTGQGQIYGYTF. In DNA, the CDR3 is TGTGCCAGCAGCACCGGACAGGGACAAATCTATGGCTACACCTTC.

This CDR3 reads CASSDQGGREAFF. The CDR3 DNA is TGTGCCAGCAGCGATCAAGGGGGTCGTGAAGCTTTCTTT. J is TRBJ1-1 and V is TRBV7-9; D perhaps matches TRBD1 (6 bases). With 5 bases removed from V and 7 bases from J, the gap between germline ends came to 14 bases. The CDR3 extends over 13 amino acids. Germline V gene lookup returns CDR1 SEHNR and CDR2 FQNEAQ (reference sequence).

This clone came up a few times. CDR3 protein: CASGTGQGLGTEAFF. Written as DNA, the CDR3 is TGTGCTAGTGGCACCGGACAGGGGTTGGGCACTGAAGCTTTCTTT. This chain connects TRBV12-5 to TRBJ1-1; 9 nucleotides align to TRBD1. From germline, CDR1 is LGHNT and CDR2 FRNRAP. The CDR3 consists of 15 residues. The J segment lost 4 bases and the V segment lost 6 bases, leaving 9 bases of the junction unmatched.

This clone has only one observation. The chain has TRBV11-3 and TRBJ2-2; D remains unclear. The germline CDR1 and CDR2 sequences are SGHNT and YENEEA. The CDR3 contains 15 residues. Trimming stripped 0 bases from V and 1 base from J, with 6 bases between. CDR3 region: CASSLEGLNTGELFF. CDR3 DNA: TGTGCCAGCAGCTTAGAGGGCCTGAACACCGGGGAGCTGTTTTTT.

This clone was seen only a few times. The genes are TRBV5-1 and TRBJ2-3; 12 positions match TRBD2. The CDR3 runs 16 residues. The trim removed 0 bases at V and 3 bases at J, leaving 2 bases unmatched. The germline V gene has CDR1 SGHRS and CDR2 YFSETQ. The DNA for the CDR3 is TGCGCCAGCAGCTTGGGACTAGCGGGAGATACAGATACGCAGTATTTT. Residues: CASSLGLAGDTDTQYF.

The chain combines TRBV7-9 with TRBJ1-1; TRBD1 agrees at 7 bases. Unmatched junction bases numbered 6, after V lost 4 bases and J lost 1 base. The CDR3 loop spans 15 amino acids. The germline V gene has CDR1 SEHNR and CDR2 FQNEAQ (reference sequence). CDR3: CASSSGRQGNTEAFF. In DNA form, the CDR3 reads TGTGCCAGCAGCTCCGGCCGACAGGGGAACACTGAAGCTTTCTTT. Looking up the rest from reference TRBV7-9 and TRBJ1-1 gives the full variable domain: DTGVSQNPRHKITKRGQNVTFRCDPISEHNRLYWYRQTLGQGPEFLTYFQNEAQLEKSRLLSDRFSAERPKGSFSTLEIQRTEQGDSAMYLCASSSGRQGNTEAFFGQGTRLTVV.

This clone is a singleton in its sample. V gene TRBV30 combines with J gene TRBJ2-7; no clear D. The V end lost 0 bases, the J end lost 0 bases, and 15 bases lay between the germline ends. The germline CDR1 and CDR2 sequences are GTSNPN and SVGIG (reference sequence). The CDR3 extends over 16 amino acids. The CDR3 nucleotides read TGTGCCTGGAGTGTACGAGCTGCTAGGAGCTCCTACGAGCAGTACTTC. Translation gives CAWSVRAARSSYEQYF. The whole variable domain, remainder taken from reference TRBV30 and TRBJ2-7, is SQTIHQWPATLVQPVGSPLSLECTVEGTSNPNLYWYRQAAGRGLQLLFYSVGIGQISSEVPQNLSASRPQDRQFILSSKKLLLSDSGFYLCAWSVRAARSSYEQYFGPGTRLTVT.

The chain joins TRBV4-1 to TRBJ2-7; TRBD2 matches 10 bases. This CDR3 is built from 15 residues. With 2 bases clipped from V and 3 bases from J, the junction kept 4 bases outside the gene matches. CDR1 is MGHRA and CDR2 is YSYEKL in the germline V gene. The CDR3 sequence: CASSQPRTSGYEQYF. Here the CDR3 DNA reads TGCGCCAGCAGCCAACCCAGGACTAGCGGCTACGAGCAGTACTTC.

The chain uses TRBV6-1 and TRBJ1-1, with D tentatively TRBD1 (5 bases). The CDR3 has 15 amino acids. Germline values: CDR1 MNHNS, CDR2 SASEGT. The V end lost 3 bases, the J end lost 1 base, and 12 bases lay between the germline ends. The CDR3 reads CASSESGWGNTEAFF. As DNA, the CDR3 is TGTGCCAGCAGTGAGTCAGGGTGGGGGAACACTGAAGCTTTCTTT.

CDR3 amino acids: CASSPEYLAAAFF. In DNA, the CDR3 is TGTGCCAGCTCACCCGAGTATCTAGCGGCGGCTTTCTTT. The chain combines TRBV18 with TRBJ1-1; D gene uncertain. Germline CDR1 is KGHSH and CDR2 is LQKENI. This CDR3 has 13 amino acids. The V end was cut by 3 bases, the J end by 11 bases, with 16 bases between.

This clone was seen a handful of times. V gene TRBV30 combines with J gene TRBJ1-3; 7 nucleotides match TRBD1. Looked up from germline, CDR1 is GTSNPN and CDR2 is SVGIG (reference sequence). V was clipped by 7 bases and J by 2 bases; unmatched bases: 5. This CDR3 is built from 13 residues. The CDR3 DNA reads TGTGCCTCCCAGGGGGTGGCTGGAAACACCATATATTTT. It translates to CASQGVAGNTIYF.

This clone appeared once. V usage is TRBV10-3 and J usage is TRBJ2-3; 13 bases are shared with TRBD2. Germline CDR1 ENHRY, CDR2 SYGVKD. Unmatched junction bases numbered 4, after V lost 8 bases and J lost 2 bases. The CDR3 totals 15 residues. The CDR3 reads CAISTSGGNTDTQYF. CDR3 in DNA: TGTGCCATCTCGACTAGCGGGGGGAACACAGATACGCAGTATTTT.

The chain is built from TRBV7-3 and TRBJ2-6; possible D gene TRBD1, 7 bases. This CDR3 is 17 amino acids long. V was trimmed by 2 bases and J by 0 bases, leaving 11 bases between them. The V gene's germline CDR1 is SGHTA and CDR2 FQGTGA. CDR3 sequence reads: CASSLRRDSSGANVLTF. The CDR3 DNA sequence: TGTGCCAGCAGCTTACGGAGGGACAGCTCTGGGGCCAACGTCCTGACTTTC.

The chain has TRBV5-1 and TRBJ2-7; 8 bases agree with TRBD2. Germline assignment: CDR1 SGHRS and CDR2 YFSETQ. This CDR3 is 15 amino acids long. Unmatched junction bases numbered 13, after V lost 8 bases and J lost 3 bases. The CDR3 spells CASSERGRLDYEQYF. The CDR3 DNA reads as TGCGCCAGTTCGGAGCGGGGGCGCCTGGACTACGAGCAGTACTTC.

The chain links TRBV7-9 to TRBJ2-5, with no clear D. The V gene lost 5 bases and the J gene lost 5 bases, with 6 bases spanning the gap. The CDR3 has 11 amino acids. Germline CDR1 reads SEHNR; CDR2 reads FQNEAQ (reference sequence). In nucleotides, the CDR3 is TGTGCCAGCAGCCCTTATGAGACCCAGTACTTC. Residues: CASSPYETQYF.